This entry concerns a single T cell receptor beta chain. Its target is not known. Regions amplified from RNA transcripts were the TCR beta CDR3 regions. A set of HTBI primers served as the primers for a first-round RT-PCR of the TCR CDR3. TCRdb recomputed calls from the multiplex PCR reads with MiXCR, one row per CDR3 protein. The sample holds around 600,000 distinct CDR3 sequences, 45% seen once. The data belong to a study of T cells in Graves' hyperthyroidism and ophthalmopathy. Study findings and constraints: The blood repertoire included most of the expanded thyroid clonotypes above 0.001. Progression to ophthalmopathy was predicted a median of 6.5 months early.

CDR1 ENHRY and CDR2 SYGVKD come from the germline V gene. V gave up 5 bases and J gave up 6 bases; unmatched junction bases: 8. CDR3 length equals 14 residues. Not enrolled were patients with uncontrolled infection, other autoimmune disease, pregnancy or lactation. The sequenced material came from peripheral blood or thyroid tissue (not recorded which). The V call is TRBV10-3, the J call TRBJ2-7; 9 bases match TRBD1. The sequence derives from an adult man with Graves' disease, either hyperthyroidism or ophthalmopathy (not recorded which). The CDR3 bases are TGTGCCATCAGTTCCGGGACAGGGTTCCCCGAGCAGTACTTC. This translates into CAISSGTGFPEQYF.